This paragraph reports one T cell receptor beta chain. The antigen is not known. The source of the sample is a study of blood T cells in healthy people across ages. The authors ran a second PCR of 7 to 11 cycles using a sample-barcoded 5' primer and a J-beta primer mix. The authors tagged each cDNA molecule using a template-switch adaptor with 12 random nucleotides. TCRdb reprocessed the 5' RACE reads via MiXCR and lists one record per CDR3 protein. The sample has about 1.4 million distinct CDR3 sequences; 55% to 75% are singletons. The length of the CDR3 is 14 residues. In germline, CDR1 is LGHDT, CDR2 YNNKEL (reference sequence). Findings and limits, study-wide: Unsorted PBMCs ruled out conclusive naive versus antigen-experienced comparison. TCR beta diversity tracked closely with naive T cell percentage. It was held that the diversity estimates obtained from one million T cells were underestimates.

The gene calls are TRBV3-1 and TRBJ2-4, with TRBD2 matching over 9 bases. The end of the DNA is better explained by TRBJ2-7, so the J call may be wrong. This TCR derives from a young man in good health. The material sequenced was blood. This chain's CDR3 is CASSFRTSVDEQYF. CDR3 DNA: TGTGCCAGCAGCTTCCGGACTAGCGTCGACGAGCAGTACTTC.